This T cell receptor beta chain was sequenced during a study of T cells after yellow fever vaccination. Template-switching 5'RACE yielded the TCR cDNA; a universal primer site and UMIs were added in the process. Each CDR3 protein gets one entry after TCRdb re-called the 5' RACE reads with MiXCR. The table has 300,000 to 400,000 distinct CDR3 sequences, 9.5% to 15% seen once; the top ten hold more than 3%. In its sample, this clonotype was seen a few times. Its antigen is not known. Overall study findings and caveats: Secondary responses were weaker yet peaked faster, day 5 versus 15.

The CDR3 length is 15 residues. V lost 6 bases and J lost 7; bases outside the gene matches: 8. The starting material was CD4+ T cells sorted from PBMCs, obtained 15 days after the yellow fever booster vaccination. This clonotype originated in a man in his late teens or twenties who received the YFV17D yellow fever vaccine. J is TRBJ2-3 and V is TRBV12-3 or TRBV12-4; TRBD2 matches 12 bases. CDR3 in amino acids: CASSPLAGGSYTQYF. The CDR3 DNA reads as TGTGCCAGCAGCCCTCTAGCGGGGGGGTCGTATACGCAGTATTTT.